Below, 13 T cell receptor beta chains from the same sample are listed, as sequenced in a study of naive and memory T cell subsets. The study's findings and limits: Especially in CD8 cells, naive repertoires contained a few larger clonotypes, possibly CD45RA-re-expressing memory cells.

These TCRs' antigens remain unknown. Both TRBC1 and TRBC2 were covered by a beta constant-region primer of two equimolar oligonucleotides. The ligated cDNA underwent four PCR rounds using SP2 and nested alpha and beta constant-region primers. TCRdb re-called the UMI-ligation and nested PCR reads with MiXCR, one entry per CDR3 protein. The sample consists of around 140,000 distinct CDR3 sequences, approximately 18% of them appearing once. Sequenced sample: naive CD8+ T cells from blood. These receptor sequences come from a human donor in good health.

V usage is TRBV27 and J usage is TRBJ1-1, with D tentatively TRBD1 (6 bases). V lost 6 bases and J 6 bases, leaving 11 bases between the germline ends. Germline values: CDR1 MNHEY, CDR2 SMNVEV (reference sequence). CDR3 size: 12 residues. The CDR3, as DNA: TGTGCCAGCAGAGAACAGGGCGCTGAAGCTTTCTTT. It yields the protein CASREQGAEAFF.

This clonotype occurred a few times. V usage is TRBV6-5 and J usage is TRBJ2-3, with D possibly TRBD1 on 5 matching bases. Looked up from germline, CDR1 is MNHEY and CDR2 is SVGAGI. Trimming shortened V by 5 bases and J by 3 bases, and 18 bases separated the two germline ends. The CDR3 totals 16 residues. For the CDR3, the DNA is TGTGCCAGCAGTATGACGGCAGGGCTGATGACAGATACGCAGTATTTT. Residues: CASSMTAGLMTDTQYF.

The chain links TRBV3-1 to TRBJ2-7; 7 nucleotides align to TRBD1. Germline V gene data show CDR1 as LGHDT and CDR2 as YNNKEL (reference sequence). V shed 4 bases and J 1 base; nucleotides not matched to a gene: 4. This CDR3 has 14 residues. The CDR3 coding sequence is TGTGCCAGCAGCCCCACACAGGGGTCCTACGAGCAGTACTTC. Translating it yields CASSPTQGSYEQYF.

This clonotype was seen a handful of times. The V and J genes are TRBV5-1 and TRBJ2-2, with D unresolved. The V gene's germline CDR1 is SGHRS and CDR2 YFSETQ. This CDR3 spans 14 amino acids. Trimming took off 0 bases at V and 7 bases at J, with 10 bases between the two ends. The CDR3 nucleotides are TGCGCCAGCAGCTTGGATCTAGATCTCGGGGAGCTGTTTTTT. Protein sequence: CASSLDLDLGELFF.

In its sample, this clonotype was seen a few times. The chain couples TRBV20-1 to TRBJ1-1; possible D gene TRBD1, 5 bases. V dropped 6 bases and J dropped 4 bases, with 15 bases sitting between them. Germline CDR1 and CDR2: DFQATT and SNEGSKA (reference sequence). The CDR3 length is 13 residues. The CDR3 here is CSASWGESTEAFF. CDR3 nucleotide sequence: TGCAGTGCAAGCTGGGGGGAGAGCACTGAAGCTTTCTTT.

This clonotype was observed a handful of times. The rearrangement uses TRBV6-2 or TRBV6-3 and TRBJ1-5; D gene unclear. Germline loops: CDR1 MNHEY, CDR2 SVGEGT. Trimming took 1 base from V and 3 from J, leaving 4 bases between them. There are 13 residues in the CDR3. As DNA, the CDR3 is TGTGCCAGCAGTTACTTATTCAATCAGCCCCAGCATTTT. Its translation is CASSYLFNQPQHF.

V and J are TRBV14 and TRBJ2-1, with 7 nucleotides matching TRBD2. From germline, CDR1 is SGHDN and CDR2 FVKESK. J gave up 0 bases and V 4 bases, and 3 bases lay outside the gene matches. The length of the CDR3 is 15 residues. The chain's CDR3 is CASSRLAGSYNEQFF. The DNA of the CDR3 is TGTGCCAGCAGCCGTTTAGCGGGCTCCTACAATGAGCAGTTCTTC.

The CDR3 DNA reads as TGTGCCAGCAGCTCCGTTGCTCGCCGGGAGCTGTTTTTT. This gives the protein CASSSVARRELFF. The chain has TRBV7-9 and TRBJ2-2; D not certain. The CDR3 has 13 amino acids. V was pared by 4 bases and J by 9 bases, with 12 bases between. Germline CDR1 reads SEHNR; CDR2 reads FQNEAQ (reference sequence).

This clonotype was picked up a small number of times. The chain carries TRBV28 and TRBJ2-7, with TRBD2 matching 12 bases. V shed 4 bases and J 2 bases; nucleotides not matched to a gene: 9. Germline CDR1 MDHEN, CDR2 SYDVKM. The CDR3 totals 17 residues. CDR3 protein: CASSSRTSGTRPYEQYF. The CDR3 bases are TGTGCCAGCAGTTCCCGGACTAGCGGGACACGCCCCTACGAGCAGTACTTC. The full variable domain, in which reference TRBV28 and TRBJ2-7 provide the parts outside the CDR3, is DVKVTQSSRYLVKRTGEKVFLECVQDMDHENMFWYRQDPGLGLRLIYFSYDVKMKEKGDIPEGYSVSREKKERFSLILESASTNQTSMYLCASSSRTSGTRPYEQYFGPGTRLTVT.

V usage is TRBV10-3 and J usage is TRBJ2-7; D is possibly TRBD1 (5 bases). V lost 9 bases and J 0 bases, leaving 9 bases between the germline ends. The CDR3 is 12 residues long. In germline, CDR1 is ENHRY, CDR2 SYGVKD. The CDR3 protein is CAIEDSSYEQYF. CDR3 coding DNA: TGTGCCATAGAAGACAGCTCCTACGAGCAGTACTTC.

The V call is TRBV28, the J call TRBJ2-7; 9 nucleotides align to TRBD1. CDR1 MDHEN and CDR2 SYDVKM come from the germline V gene. CDR3 length equals 17 residues. V lost 1 base, J lost 3 bases, and 10 bases stayed unmatched. CDR3 sequence: CASSLLVRDRANYEQYF. The CDR3 DNA is TGTGCCAGCAGTTTATTGGTCCGGGACAGGGCTAACTACGAGCAGTACTTC.

This clonotype occurred a few times. CDR3 coding DNA: TGTGCCACCAGTGATGGGGCAAGTCAAGAGACCCAGTACTTC. Its protein product is CATSDGASQETQYF. The J gene is TRBJ2-5, the V gene TRBV24-1; TRBD1 might be the D (5 bases). Trimming removed 3 bases at V and 2 bases at J, with 9 bases between. CDR3 length equals 14 residues. Germline CDR1 KGHDR, CDR2 SFDVKD.

This chain links TRBV28 with TRBJ2-7; D remains unclear. CDR3 length: 12 residues. V was shortened by 10 bases and J by 5 bases, with 15 bases between the two germline ends. CDR1 is MDHEN and CDR2 is SYDVKM in the germline V gene. This CDR3 reads CATRPGWDEQYF. The CDR3 nucleotides read TGTGCCACCCGCCCCGGCTGGGACGAGCAGTACTTC.